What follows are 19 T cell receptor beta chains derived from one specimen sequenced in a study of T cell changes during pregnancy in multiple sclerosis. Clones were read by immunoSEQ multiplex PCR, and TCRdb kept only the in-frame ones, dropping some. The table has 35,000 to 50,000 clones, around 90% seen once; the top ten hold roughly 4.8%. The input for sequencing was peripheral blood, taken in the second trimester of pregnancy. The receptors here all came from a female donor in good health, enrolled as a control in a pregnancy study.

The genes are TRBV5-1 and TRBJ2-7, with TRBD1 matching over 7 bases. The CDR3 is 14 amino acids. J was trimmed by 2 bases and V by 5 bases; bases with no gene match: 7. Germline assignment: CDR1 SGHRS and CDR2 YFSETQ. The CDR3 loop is CASRTGTVTYEQYF. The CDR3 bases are TGCGCCAGCAGGACCGGGACAGTGACCTACGAGCAGTACTTC.

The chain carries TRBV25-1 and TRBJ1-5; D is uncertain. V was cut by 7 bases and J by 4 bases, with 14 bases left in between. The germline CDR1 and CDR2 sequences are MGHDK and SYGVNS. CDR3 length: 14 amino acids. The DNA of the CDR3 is TGTGCCAGCAAGGGAGAGGCGATAAATCAGCCCCAGCATTTT. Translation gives CASKGEAINQPQHF.

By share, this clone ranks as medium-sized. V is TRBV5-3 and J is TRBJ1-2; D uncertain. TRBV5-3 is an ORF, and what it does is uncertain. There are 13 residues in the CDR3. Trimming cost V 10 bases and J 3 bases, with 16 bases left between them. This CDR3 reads CAPSLGGHYGYTF. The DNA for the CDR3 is TGTGCCCCAAGTTTGGGTGGGCACTATGGCTACACCTTC.

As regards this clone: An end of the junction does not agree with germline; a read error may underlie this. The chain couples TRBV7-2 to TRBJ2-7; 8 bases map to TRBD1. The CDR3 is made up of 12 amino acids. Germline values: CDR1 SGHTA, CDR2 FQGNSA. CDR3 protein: CASSSTYRGLDF. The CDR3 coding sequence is TGTGCCAGCAGCTCTACCTACAGGGGGTTGGACTTC.

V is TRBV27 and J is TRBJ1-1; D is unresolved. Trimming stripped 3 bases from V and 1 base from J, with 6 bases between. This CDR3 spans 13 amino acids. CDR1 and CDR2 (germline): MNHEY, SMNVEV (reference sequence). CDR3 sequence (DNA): TGTGCCAGCAGTTTTAGAGAGAACACTGAAGCTTTCTTT. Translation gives CASSFRENTEAFF.

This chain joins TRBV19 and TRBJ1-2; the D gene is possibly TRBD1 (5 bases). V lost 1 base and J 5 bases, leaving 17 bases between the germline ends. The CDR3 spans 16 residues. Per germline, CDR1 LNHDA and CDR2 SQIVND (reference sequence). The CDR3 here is CASSIVAGADKYGYTF. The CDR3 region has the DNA TGTGCCAGTAGTATAGTTGCTGGGGCGGATAAGTATGGCTACACCTTC.

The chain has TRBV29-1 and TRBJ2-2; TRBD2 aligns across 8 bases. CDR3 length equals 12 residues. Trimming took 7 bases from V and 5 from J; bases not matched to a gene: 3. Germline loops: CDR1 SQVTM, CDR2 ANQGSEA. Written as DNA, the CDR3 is TGCAGCGCGGGGGGGGATACCGGGGAGCTGTTTTTT. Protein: CSAGGDTGELFF.

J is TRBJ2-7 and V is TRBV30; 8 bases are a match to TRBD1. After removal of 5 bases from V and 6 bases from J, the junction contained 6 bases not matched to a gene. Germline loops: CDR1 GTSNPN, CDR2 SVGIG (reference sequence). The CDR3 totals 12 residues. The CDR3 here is CAWGQGIFEQYF. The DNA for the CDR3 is TGTGCCTGGGGACAGGGTATCTTCGAGCAGTACTTC.

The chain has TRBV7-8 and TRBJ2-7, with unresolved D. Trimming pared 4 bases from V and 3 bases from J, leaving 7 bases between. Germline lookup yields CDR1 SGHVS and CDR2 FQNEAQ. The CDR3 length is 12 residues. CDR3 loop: CASSSNYYEQYF. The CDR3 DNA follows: TGTGCCAGCAGCTCGAACTACTACGAGCAGTACTTC. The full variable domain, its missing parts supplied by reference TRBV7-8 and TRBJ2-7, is GAGVSQSPRYKVAKRGQDVALRCDPISGHVSLFWYQQALGQGPEFLTYFQNEAQLDKSGLPSDRFFAERPEGSVSTLKIQRTQQEDSAVYLCASSSNYYEQYFGPGTRLTVT.

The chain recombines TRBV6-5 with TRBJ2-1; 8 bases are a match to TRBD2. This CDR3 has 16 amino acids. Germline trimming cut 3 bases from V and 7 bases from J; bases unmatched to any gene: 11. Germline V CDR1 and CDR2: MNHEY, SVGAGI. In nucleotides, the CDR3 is TGTGCCAGCAGTTATCTCCAGCGGGAGCGGAAAAATGAGCAGTTCTTC. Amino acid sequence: CASSYLQRERKNEQFF.

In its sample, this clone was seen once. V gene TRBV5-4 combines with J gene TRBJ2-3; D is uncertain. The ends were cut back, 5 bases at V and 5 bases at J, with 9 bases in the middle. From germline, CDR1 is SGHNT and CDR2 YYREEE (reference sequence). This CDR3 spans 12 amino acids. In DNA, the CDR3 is TGTGCCAGCAGTATTAGTCAAGATACGCAGTATTTT. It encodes CASSISQDTQYF.

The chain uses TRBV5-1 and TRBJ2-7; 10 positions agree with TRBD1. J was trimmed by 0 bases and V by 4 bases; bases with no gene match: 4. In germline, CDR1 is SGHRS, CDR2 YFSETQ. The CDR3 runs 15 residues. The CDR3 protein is CASSPWTGGSYEQYF. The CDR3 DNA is TGCGCCAGCAGCCCCTGGACAGGGGGCTCCTACGAGCAGTACTTC.

The CDR3 here is CASSPGTSGTYEQYF. Here the CDR3 DNA reads TGTGCCAGCAGCCCAGGTACAAGCGGGACCTACGAGCAGTACTTC. The J gene is TRBJ2-7, the V gene TRBV27; the match to TRBD2 covers 7 bases. The CDR3 is 15 amino acids. Trimming at V came to 6 bases and at J to 2 bases, leaving 10 bases not matched to a gene. Germline V gene lookup returns CDR1 MNHEY and CDR2 SMNVEV (reference sequence).

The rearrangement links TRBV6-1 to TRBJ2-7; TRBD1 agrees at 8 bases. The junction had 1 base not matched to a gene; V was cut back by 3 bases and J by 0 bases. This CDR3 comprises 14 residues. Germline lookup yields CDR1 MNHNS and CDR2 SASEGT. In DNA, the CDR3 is TGTGCCAGCAGTGAGGGACAGGTCTCCTACGAGCAGTACTTC. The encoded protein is CASSEGQVSYEQYF.

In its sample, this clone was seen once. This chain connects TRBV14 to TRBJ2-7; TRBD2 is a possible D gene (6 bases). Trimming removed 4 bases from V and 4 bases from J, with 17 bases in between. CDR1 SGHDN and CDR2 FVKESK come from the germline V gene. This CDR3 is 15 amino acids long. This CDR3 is CASSLWNRGRYEQYF. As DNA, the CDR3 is TGTGCCAGCAGCCTTTGGAATCGGGGGAGGTACGAGCAGTACTTC.

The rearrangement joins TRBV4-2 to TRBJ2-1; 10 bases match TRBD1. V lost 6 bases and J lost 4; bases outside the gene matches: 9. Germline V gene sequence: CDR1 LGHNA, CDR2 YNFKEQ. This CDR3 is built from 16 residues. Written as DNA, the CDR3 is TGTGCCAGCAGTACGGGACAGGGACAGGGGTACAATGAGCAGTTCTTC. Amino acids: CASSTGQGQGYNEQFF.

CDR3 amino acids: CASSDFLAGSNEQFF. In nucleotides, the CDR3 is TGTGCCAGCAGTGACTTTTTAGCGGGTTCAAATGAGCAGTTCTTC. The chain uses TRBV6-4 and TRBJ2-1, with TRBD2 identical over 7 bases. The CDR3 length is 15 residues. J gave up 7 bases and V 1 base, and 7 bases lay outside the gene matches. In germline, CDR1 is MRHNA, CDR2 SNTAGT.

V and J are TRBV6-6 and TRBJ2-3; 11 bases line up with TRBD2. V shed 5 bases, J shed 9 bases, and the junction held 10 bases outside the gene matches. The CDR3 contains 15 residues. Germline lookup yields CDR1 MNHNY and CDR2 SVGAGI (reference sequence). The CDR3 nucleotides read TGTGCCAGCAGTCACGATGTGGTAGCGGGGGGGACGCAGTATTTT. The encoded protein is CASSHDVVAGGTQYF.

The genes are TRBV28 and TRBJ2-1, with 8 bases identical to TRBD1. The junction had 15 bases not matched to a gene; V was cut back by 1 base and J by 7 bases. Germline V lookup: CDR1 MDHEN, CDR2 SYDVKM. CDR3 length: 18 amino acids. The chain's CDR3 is CASSLYVPGGYRKNEQFF. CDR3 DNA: TGTGCCAGCAGTTTATATGTCCCAGGGGGCTATCGTAAAAATGAGCAGTTCTTC.